This TCR beta chain is drawn from a study of beta chain features in type 1 diabetes. Cell sorting via CD45RO/CCR7/CD25/CD127/CD95/CD27 was performed to obtain CD4+ naive, central memory, regulatory and stem cell-like memory cells. The entirety of the isolated RNA underwent reverse transcription, so expressed TCRB transcripts were sequenced. The protocol was immunoSEQ multiplex PCR, while the TCRdb copy is restricted to in-frame clones and leaves out a portion. The data contain about 150,000 clones, less than 9.5% of them singletons. J was trimmed by 7 bases and V by 2 bases; bases with no gene match: 16. This CDR3 has 19 residues. Germline V CDR1 and CDR2: SGDLS, YYNGEE. This clone turned up a few times.

Sequencing used central memory CD4+ T cells from blood. The clonotype comes from a man between 18 and 35 years old in good health. The chain carries TRBV9 and TRBJ2-1; 12 positions agree with TRBD2. CDR3 residues: CASSVRLAGVLHDDNEQFF. The DNA of the CDR3 is TGTGCCAGCAGCGTTCGACTAGCGGGAGTCCTGCACGACGATAATGAGCAGTTCTTC.